The source of this T cell receptor beta chain is a study of tumor-infiltrating lymphocytes in localized non-small cell lung cancer. Findings of the study overall: Only some patients had TCR sequencing, depending on available tissue. T-cell fraction did not differ between immunotypes IM1 and IM2. Different pieces of the same tissue were used for each assay. No link was found between tumor T-cell fraction and recurrence-free survival.

Regarding this clone: The antigen remains unidentified.

Assay: immunoSEQ multiplex PCR; the TCRdb copy retains only in-frame clones and omits some. The top ten hold 4% to 5% of the sample, which has about 12,000 clones, about 78% seen once. This CDR3 is built from 13 residues. V was pared by 5 bases and J by 8 bases, with 15 bases between. CDR1 is SGHTA and CDR2 is FQGNSA in the germline V gene. This TCR was sampled from a human donor with non-small cell lung cancer. This chain joins TRBV7-2 and TRBJ1-2; no clear D. The sample comprised lung tumor tissue. In DNA form, the CDR3 reads TGTGCCAGCAGCCCAGCTTCAGGAGGAGGCTACACCTTC. It codes for CASSPASGGGYTF.